This TCR beta chain originates from a study of blood T cells in healthy people across ages. Donor samples were obtained from healthy Caucasian individuals from Russia, aged 6 to 90. The germline V gene has CDR1 MNHEY and CDR2 SVGEGT. With V trimmed by 2 bases and J by 3 bases, 6 bases remained unmatched. The CDR3 loop spans 16 amino acids. A sample-barcoded 5' primer and a J-beta primer mix were used in a second PCR of roughly 6 to 11 cycles. MiXCR, applied by TCRdb to the 5' RACE reads, yields one record per CDR3 protein. The table lists over 600,000 distinct CDR3 sequences, roughly 41% of them singletons.

V and J are TRBV6-2 or TRBV6-3 and TRBJ2-1, with 8 positions matching TRBD2. This receptor was taken from an elderly man in good health. The source material was blood. The CDR3 region is CASSYPTSGYYNEQFF. CDR3 nucleotides: TGTGCCAGCAGTTACCCCACTAGCGGATACTACAATGAGCAGTTCTTC.